Listed here are 5 T cell receptor beta chains from one sample, sequenced in a study of blood T cell repertoires in COVID-19. Clones were read by immunoSEQ multiplex PCR, and TCRdb kept only the in-frame ones, dropping some. Of around 140,000 clones listed, roughly 84% are singletons. The sequencing input was peripheral blood. Receptors originate from a man in his 60s with acute or convalescent COVID-19.

The sample holds a few counts of this clone. The same CDR3 arises from other DNA sequences in this sample as well. This sequence joins TRBV27 and TRBJ2-7; D call uncertain. Trimming stripped 2 bases from V and 2 bases from J, with 7 bases between. CDR1 is MNHEY, CDR2 SMNVEV, per germline (reference sequence). The CDR3 has 13 residues. DNA for the CDR3: TGTGCCAGCAGTTTAGGGCAGACCTACGAGCAGTACTTC. This encodes CASSLGQTYEQYF.

V and J are TRBV5-1 and TRBJ1-4; TRBD1 might be the D (6 bases). The CDR3 is made up of 17 amino acids. Trimming pared 6 bases from V and 2 bases from J, leaving 20 bases between. Germline V gene sequence: CDR1 SGHRS, CDR2 YFSETQ. The chain's CDR3 is CASTTLSPQGTNEKLFF. CDR3 bases: TGCGCCAGCACCACCCTATCTCCCCAGGGGACTAATGAAAAACTGTTTTTT.

The V gene is TRBV5-6, the J gene TRBJ2-1; the match to TRBD2 covers 14 bases. Germline trimming cut 3 bases from V and 2 bases from J; bases unmatched to any gene: 10. CDR1 is SGHDT and CDR2 is YYEEEE in the germline V gene. This CDR3 region has 19 residues. The chain's CDR3 is CASSSRLAGGSGTYNEQFF. In DNA, the CDR3 is TGTGCCAGCAGCTCCCGACTAGCGGGGGGGTCGGGGACCTACAATGAGCAGTTCTTC.

V and J are TRBV6-2 or TRBV6-3 and TRBJ1-1, with D tentatively TRBD1 (6 bases). V lost 1 base, J lost 3 bases, and 9 bases lay in between. Germline assignment: CDR1 MNHEY and CDR2 SVGEGT. The CDR3 runs to 14 residues. This CDR3 is CASSYLDRYTEAFF. The CDR3 coding sequence is TGTGCCAGCAGTTACTTGGACAGATACACTGAAGCTTTCTTT.

The J gene is TRBJ2-7, the V gene TRBV15; D remains ambiguous. Trimming took off 0 bases at V and 3 bases at J, with 9 bases between the two ends. Germline V gene data show CDR1 as LNHNV and CDR2 as YYDKDF (reference sequence). There are 14 residues in the CDR3. Here the CDR3 DNA reads TGTGCCACCAGCAGAGAGCCAGGCAACTACGAGCAGTACTTC. Protein product: CATSREPGNYEQYF.